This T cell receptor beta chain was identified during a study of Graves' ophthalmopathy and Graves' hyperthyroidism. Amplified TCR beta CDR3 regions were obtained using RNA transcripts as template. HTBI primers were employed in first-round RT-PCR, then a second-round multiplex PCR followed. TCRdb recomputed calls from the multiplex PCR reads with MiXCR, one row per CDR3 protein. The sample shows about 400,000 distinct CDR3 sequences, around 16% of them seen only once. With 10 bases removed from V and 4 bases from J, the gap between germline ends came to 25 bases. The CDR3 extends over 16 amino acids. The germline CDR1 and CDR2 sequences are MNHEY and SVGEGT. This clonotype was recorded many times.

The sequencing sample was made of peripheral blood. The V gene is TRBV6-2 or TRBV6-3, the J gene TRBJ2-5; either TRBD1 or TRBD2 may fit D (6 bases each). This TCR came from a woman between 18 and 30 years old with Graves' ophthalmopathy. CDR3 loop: CATSRGARTVAETQYF. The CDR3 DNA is TGTGCCACCTCAAGGGGGGCGCGAACAGTTGCAGAGACCCAGTACTTC.